The 28 T cell receptor beta chains below come from one sample, sequenced in a study of the immune and genomic landscape of osteosarcoma. The post-treatment osteosarcoma tumors were primary, local recurrence or metastasis specimens from poor-prognosis patients. Using immunoSEQ multiplex PCR, the repertoire was profiled, and TCRdb retains in-frame clones only, with some absent. The repertoire holds 10,000 to 12,000 clones, over 55% seen once, with 15% to 20% in the top ten. The sequencing input was osteosarcoma tumor tissue from the lung. The receptors originated from a human donor with osteosarcoma.

The chain couples TRBV10-1 to TRBJ2-1; no clear D. This CDR3 contains 11 residues. The germline gives CDR1 WNHNN, CDR2 SYGVQD (reference sequence). The V and J ends lost 3 bases and 7 bases respectively, with 4 bases between them. The CDR3 loop is CASSDSNEQFF. The CDR3 nucleotides read TGCGCCAGCAGTGACTCGAATGAGCAGTTCTTC.

This clone was observed a handful of times. The genes are TRBV28 and TRBJ1-3; D remains ambiguous. The V gene lost 2 bases and the J gene lost 0 bases, with 11 bases spanning the gap. The CDR3 loop spans 16 amino acids. The V gene's germline CDR1 is MDHEN and CDR2 SYDVKM. CDR3: CASSLNRVDSGNTIYF. The CDR3 nucleotides read TGTGCCAGCAGTTTAAATAGGGTCGACTCTGGAAACACCATATATTTT.

The J gene is TRBJ1-1, the V gene TRBV5-1; TRBD1 agrees at 9 bases. Losses at the gene ends were 5 bases for V and 4 bases for J; bases not matched to a gene: 3. The CDR3 sequence is 13 residues long. Germline values: CDR1 SGHRS, CDR2 YFSETQ. The CDR3: CASRGDRVTEAFF. Here the CDR3 DNA reads TGCGCCAGCAGGGGGGACAGGGTCACTGAAGCTTTCTTT.

V is TRBV5-1 and J is TRBJ1-2; the match to TRBD1 covers 7 bases. V was pared by 0 bases and J by 8 bases, with 7 bases of the junction left unmatched. The CDR3 loop spans 14 amino acids. Germline V gives CDR1 SGHRS, CDR2 YFSETQ. The CDR3 spells CASSLAQGHRGYTF. CDR3 in DNA: TGCGCCAGCAGCTTGGCACAGGGGCATAGGGGCTACACCTTC.

This clone was counted a single time. This sequence joins TRBV11-2 and TRBJ1-1, with D possibly TRBD1 on 6 matching bases. The germline V and J ends were trimmed by 3 bases and 2 bases, with 13 bases remaining between them. This CDR3 contains 15 residues. Germline V gene lookup returns CDR1 SGHAT and CDR2 FQNNGV. Here the CDR3 reads CASSFRRDNNTEAFF. The CDR3, as DNA: TGTGCCAGCAGCTTTCGCCGGGACAACAACACTGAAGCTTTCTTT. The full variable domain, in which reference TRBV11-2 and TRBJ1-1 provide the parts outside the CDR3, is EAGVAQSPRYKIIEKRQSVAFWCNPISGHATLYWYQQILGQGPKLLIQFQNNGVVDDSQLPKDRFSAERLKGVDSTLKIQPAKLEDSAVYLCASSFRRDNNTEAFFGQGTRLTVV.

The V gene is TRBV30, the J gene TRBJ2-2, with a possible D match to TRBD2 (5 bases). Trimming took off 3 bases at V and 3 bases at J, with 14 bases between the two ends. CDR1 and CDR2 (germline): GTSNPN, SVGIG (reference sequence). This CDR3 region has 15 residues. The CDR3 sequence is CAWRDLGGYTGELFF. The CDR3 region has the DNA TGTGCCTGGAGGGATTTAGGCGGGTACACCGGGGAGCTGTTTTTT.

The chain couples TRBV7-9 to TRBJ1-1, with a weak D call TRBD1 (6 bases). CDR1 and CDR2 from the germline V gene are SEHNR and FQNEAQ (reference sequence). V was pared by 3 bases and J by 0 bases, with 11 bases between. This CDR3 is 15 amino acids long. CDR3 protein: CASSLQGTLNTEAFF. CDR3 in DNA: TGTGCCAGCAGCTTGCAAGGGACATTGAACACTGAAGCTTTCTTT.

V is TRBV7-2 and J is TRBJ2-6; no definite D call. The CDR3 has 17 residues. Trimming took 1 base from V and 0 from J, leaving 10 bases between them. Looked up from germline, CDR1 is SGHTA and CDR2 is FQGNSA. CDR3 sequence reads: CASSLVGTASGANVLTF. As DNA, the CDR3 is TGTGCCAGCAGCTTAGTCGGCACCGCCTCTGGGGCCAACGTCCTGACTTTC.

The chain recombines TRBV6-1 with TRBJ1-5; 7 bases match TRBD1. The CDR3 has 13 amino acids. Unmatched junction bases numbered 6, after V lost 8 bases and J lost 5 bases. In germline, CDR1 is MNHNS, CDR2 SASEGT. The CDR3 DNA reads TGTGCCAGCGGGACAGCTCGGGATCAGCCCCAGCATTTT. Its protein is CASGTARDQPQHF.

The rearrangement links TRBV2 to TRBJ1-5; TRBD1 might be the D (5 bases). V lost 5 bases, J lost 3 bases, and 11 bases lay in between. Germline CDR1 and CDR2: SNHLY and FYNNEI. CDR3 size: 14 residues. The CDR3 is CASSSYGTNQPQHF. The DNA of the CDR3 is TGTGCCAGCAGTTCCTACGGGACCAATCAGCCCCAGCATTTT.

This chain joins TRBV2 and TRBJ1-1, with D tentatively TRBD1 (5 bases). Trimming stripped 5 bases from V and 3 bases from J, with 13 bases between. The CDR3 spans 14 residues. Germline V gene sequence: CDR1 SNHLY, CDR2 FYNNEI. The CDR3 reads CASSRGLGDTEAFF. CDR3 sequence (DNA): TGTGCCAGCAGTAGGGGTTTAGGGGACACTGAAGCTTTCTTT.

The CDR3 nucleotides are TGTGCCAGCAGTGTGTCTAACGGGGTATACAATGAGCAGTTCTTC. Protein product: CASSVSNGVYNEQFF. The chain recombines TRBV2 with TRBJ2-1; the D gene is possibly TRBD2 (5 bases). Germline CDR1 is SNHLY and CDR2 is FYNNEI. V lost 4 bases and J 4 bases, leaving 14 bases between the germline ends. CDR3 length: 15 amino acids.

The J gene is TRBJ2-3, the V gene TRBV9; unclear D gene. CDR3 length equals 14 residues. Germline-derived CDR1 and CDR2 are SGDLS and YYNGEE. V was pared by 3 bases and J by 0 bases, with 8 bases between. DNA for the CDR3: TGTGCCAGCAGCGCCAGCTCTAGCACAGATACGCAGTATTTT. Its protein is CASSASSSTDTQYF.

This chain connects TRBV29-1 to TRBJ2-3; the D gene is possibly TRBD1 (8 bases). The germline V gene has CDR1 SQVTM and CDR2 ANQGSEA. V dropped 6 bases and J dropped 6 bases, with 16 bases sitting between them. CDR3 length: 13 amino acids. The CDR3, as DNA: TGCAGCGTCGCACAGGGGGGGGTGGATACGCAGTATTTT. It translates to CSVAQGGVDTQYF.

This clone occurred once. This chain links TRBV15 with TRBJ1-1; D ambiguous. CDR1 and CDR2 from the germline V gene are LNHNV and YYDKDF (reference sequence). The CDR3 is made up of 13 amino acids. Trimming shortened V by 3 bases and J by 3 bases, and 8 bases separated the two germline ends. The DNA of the CDR3 is TGTGCCACCAGCAGCGTACCTCACACTGAAGCTTTCTTT. The encoded protein is CATSSVPHTEAFF.

As concerns this clone: Sequence at one end of the junction differs from germline and may be a read error. The rearrangement joins TRBV7-7 to TRBJ2-5; D is unclear. CDR1 is SSHAT, CDR2 FNYEAQ, per germline (reference sequence). This CDR3 comprises 13 residues. The CDR3 region has the DNA TGTGCTAGCAGCTTAGGTCAGCAAGAGACCCAGTACTTC. This encodes CASSLGQQETQYF.

V and J are TRBV11-2 and TRBJ2-3, with TRBD1 as a possible D gene (6 bases). The CDR3 is 14 amino acids. V was pared by 7 bases and J by 5 bases, with 16 bases between. The germline gives CDR1 SGHAT, CDR2 FQNNGV. CDR3 coding DNA: TGTGCCAGCAAATGGGATAGGGGACAAGATACGCAGTATTTT. This translates into CASKWDRGQDTQYF.

The J gene is TRBJ2-5, the V gene TRBV30, with 8 bases fitting TRBD2. The CDR3 loop spans 15 amino acids. The ends lost 4 bases at V and 5 bases at J; junction bases unmatched: 12. Germline V CDR1 and CDR2: GTSNPN, SVGIG (reference sequence). The CDR3 here is CAWNSMAGGAETQYF. CDR3 coding DNA: TGTGCCTGGAATTCGATGGCGGGAGGTGCGGAGACCCAGTACTTC. Looking up the rest from reference TRBV30 and TRBJ2-5 gives the full variable domain: SQTIHQWPATLVQPVGSPLSLECTVEGTSNPNLYWYRQAAGRGLQLLFYSVGIGQISSEVPQNLSASRPQDRQFILSSKKLLLSDSGFYLCAWNSMAGGAETQYFGPGTRLLVL.

A few counts support this clone. The gene calls are TRBV6-5 and TRBJ1-6, with D maybe TRBD1 (6 bases). This CDR3 spans 14 amino acids. Per the germline V gene, CDR1 is MNHEY and CDR2 is SVGAGI. V lost 5 bases and J 10 bases, leaving 15 bases between the germline ends. CDR3 coding DNA: TGTGCCAGCAGTGGCTCCCGGGGGGCCTCACCCCTCCACTTT. Its protein product is CASSGSRGASPLHF.

The chain's CDR3 is CASSFQGLNPDTQYF. CDR3 DNA: TGTGCCAGCAGTTTTCAGGGCCTCAACCCCGATACGCAGTATTTT. The rearrangement joins TRBV27 to TRBJ2-3, with D possibly TRBD1 on 5 matching bases. Trimming shortened V by 3 bases and J by 6 bases, and 16 bases separated the two germline ends. CDR3 size: 15 residues. CDR1 MNHEY and CDR2 SMNVEV come from the germline V gene (reference sequence).

The rearrangement joins TRBV19 to TRBJ2-5; unclear D gene. V was trimmed by 5 bases and J by 2 bases, leaving 9 bases between them. CDR3 size: 13 residues. Germline lookup yields CDR1 LNHDA and CDR2 SQIVND (reference sequence). The chain's CDR3 is CASSAELQETQYF. In DNA form, the CDR3 reads TGTGCCAGTAGTGCTGAACTACAAGAGACCCAGTACTTC.

This rearrangement joins TRBV6-6 to TRBJ1-1, with TRBD1 as a possible D gene (5 bases). The ends were cut back, 5 bases at V and 4 bases at J, with 20 bases in the middle. The CDR3 has 16 amino acids. Germline assignment: CDR1 MNHNY and CDR2 SVGAGI (reference sequence). CDR3 residues: CASSTEIRGSSTEAFF. The DNA of the CDR3 is TGTGCCAGCAGTACGGAAATTCGGGGCTCAAGCACTGAAGCTTTCTTT.

The gene calls are TRBV9 and TRBJ2-1; D remains ambiguous. The CDR3 extends over 15 amino acids. Trimming took off 2 bases at V and 6 bases at J, with 15 bases between the two ends. Germline V gene lookup returns CDR1 SGDLS and CDR2 YYNGEE. CDR3 sequence: CASSVGRTSVNEQFF. CDR3 bases: TGTGCCAGCAGCGTTGGCCGTACAAGTGTCAATGAGCAGTTCTTC. The variable domain in full, completed from reference TRBV9 and TRBJ2-1, reads DSGVTQTPKHLITATGQRVTLRCSPRSGDLSVYWYQQSLDQGLQFLIQYYNGEERAKGNILERFSAQQFPDLHSELNLSSLELGDSALYFCASSVGRTSVNEQFFGPGTRLTVL.

The chain employs TRBV18 and TRBJ2-5, with 8 bases matching TRBD2. This CDR3 is built from 12 residues. CDR1 KGHSH and CDR2 LQKENI come from the germline V gene. J lost 9 bases, V lost 3 bases, and 3 bases had no gene match. The CDR3 region has the DNA TGTGCCAGCTCACCGCGGGAGGCTCCCCAGTACTTC. Amino acid sequence: CASSPREAPQYF.

The rearrangement joins TRBV10-1 to TRBJ2-7; 9 positions agree with TRBD2. This CDR3 is 19 amino acids long. V dropped 5 bases and J dropped 1; count of bases not matched to a gene: 18. Per germline, CDR1 WNHNN and CDR2 SYGVQD (reference sequence). The CDR3 DNA is TGCGCCAGCAGTTATAAACTTAGCGGGAGTATCCCCGCGTCCTACGAGCAGTACTTC. Its translation: CASSYKLSGSIPASYEQYF.

The chain combines TRBV9 with TRBJ1-4; the D is unclear. The CDR3 sequence is 14 residues long. Looked up from germline, CDR1 is SGDLS and CDR2 is YYNGEE. V dropped 0 bases and J dropped 8 bases, with 11 bases sitting between them. The CDR3 loop reads CASSVVDEGEKLFF. CDR3 bases: TGTGCCAGCAGCGTAGTGGACGAGGGAGAAAAACTGTTTTTT.

This clone appeared a few times. The V and J genes are TRBV27 and TRBJ2-7; D perhaps matches TRBD2 (6 bases). V gave up 6 bases and J gave up 1 base, with 10 bases separating them. CDR1 MNHEY and CDR2 SMNVEV come from the germline V gene (reference sequence). CDR3 length: 13 residues. CDR3 protein: CASRIGGSYEQYF. The CDR3, as DNA: TGTGCCAGCAGGATCGGGGGATCCTACGAGCAGTACTTC.

The chain combines TRBV2 with TRBJ2-3; 7 nucleotides align to TRBD1. The CDR3 sequence is 15 residues long. The germline V gene encodes CDR1 SNHLY and CDR2 FYNNEI. V lost 6 bases, J lost 4 bases, and 10 bases stayed unmatched. For the CDR3, the DNA is TGTGCCAGCAGCCCTGACAGGGTTGGGGCAGATACGCAGTATTTT. The encoded protein is CASSPDRVGADTQYF.